This T cell receptor beta chain was profiled in a study of T-cell memory formation after mild COVID-19. TCRdb passed the 5' RACE reads through MiXCR, listing each CDR3 protein once. Here the sample spans 200,000 to 250,000 distinct CDR3 sequences, around 15% being singletons. The length of the CDR3 is 14 residues. Germline CDR1 is DFQATT and CDR2 is SNEGSKA (reference sequence). V dropped 5 bases and J dropped 1 base, with 13 bases sitting between them. V gene TRBV20-1 combines with J gene TRBJ2-3; D perhaps matches TRBD2 (5 bases). The sequencing input was PBMCs or a T cell subset sorted from them (not recorded which). The TCR originated in a man between 18 and 35 years old who had mild COVID-19 (a few samples of this study predate the infection). Cell type and time point are not known. The CDR3 DNA reads as TGCAGTGCTGAGCCGGGAATCGGCACAGATACGCAGTATTTT. Translating it yields CSAEPGIGTDTQYF.